This T cell receptor (beta chain) was profiled in a study of technical replicates of blood from several donors. The V and J ends lost 3 bases and 0 bases respectively, with 17 bases between them. Germline V gene sequence: CDR1 MNHNS, CDR2 SASEGT. The CDR3 has 17 residues. The protocol was immunoSEQ multiplex PCR, while the TCRdb copy is restricted to in-frame clones and leaves out a portion. The sample consists of some 80,000 clones, around 97% of them appearing once. This receptor was taken from a human donor in good health. The chain links TRBV6-1 to TRBJ1-2; D perhaps matches TRBD1 (5 bases). Material: T cells isolated from PBMCs. As DNA, the CDR3 is TGTGCCAGCAGTGACCCCCTCGGGGGAGAAGCTAACTATGGCTACACCTTC. It codes for CASSDPLGGEANYGYTF.